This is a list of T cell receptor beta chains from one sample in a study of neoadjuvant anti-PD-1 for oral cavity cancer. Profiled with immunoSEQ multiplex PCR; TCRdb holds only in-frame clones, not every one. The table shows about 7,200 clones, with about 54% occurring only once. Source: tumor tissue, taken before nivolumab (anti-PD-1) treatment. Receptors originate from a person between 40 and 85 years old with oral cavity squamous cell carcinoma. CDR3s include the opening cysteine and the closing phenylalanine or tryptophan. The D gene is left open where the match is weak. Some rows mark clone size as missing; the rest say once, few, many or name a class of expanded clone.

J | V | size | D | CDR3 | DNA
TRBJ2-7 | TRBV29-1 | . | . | CSVAQTSSYEQYF | TGCAGCGTTGCGCAAACGAGCTCCTACGAGCAGTACTTC
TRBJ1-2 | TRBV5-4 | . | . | CASSLGTPYGYTF | TGTGCCAGCAGCTTGGGGACGCCCTATGGCTACACCTTC
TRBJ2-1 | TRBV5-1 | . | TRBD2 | CASSSGGTSGYNEQFF | TGCGCCAGCAGCTCTGGAGGTACTAGCGGGTACAATGAGCAGTTCTTC
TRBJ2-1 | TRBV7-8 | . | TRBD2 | CASSPSGREGEQFF | TGTGCCAGCAGCCCCTCTGGGCGGGAGGGTGAGCAGTTCTTC
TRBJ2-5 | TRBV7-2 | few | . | CASSARGAGLDQYF | TGTGCCAGCAGCGCCCGAGGGGCGGGGTTGGACCAGTACTTC
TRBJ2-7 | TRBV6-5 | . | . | CASSPGGVSNYEQYF | TGTGCCAGCAGCCCCGGTGGTGTTTCGAACTACGAGCAGTACTTC
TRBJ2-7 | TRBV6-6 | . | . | CASWGGGYEQYF | TGTGCCTCTTGGGGCGGAGGATACGAGCAGTACTTC
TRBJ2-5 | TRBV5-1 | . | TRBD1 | CASSLGGGETQYF | TGCGCCAGCAGCTTAGGGGGCGGGGAGACCCAGTACTTC
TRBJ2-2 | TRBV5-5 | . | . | CASSLGPSGLTGELFF | TGTGCCAGCAGCTTGGGACCCTCAGGGCTCACCGGGGAGCTGTTTTTT
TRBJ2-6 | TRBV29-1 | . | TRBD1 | CSVERGDRDPGANVLTF | TGCAGCGTTGAACGGGGGGACAGGGACCCTGGGGCCAACGTCCTGACTTTC
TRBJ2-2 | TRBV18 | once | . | CASSPQTAGTGELFF | TGTGCCAGCTCACCACAGACGGCAGGGACCGGGGAGCTGTTTTTT
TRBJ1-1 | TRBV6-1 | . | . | CASRPGPQNTEAFF | TGTGCCAGCAGACCCGGACCACAGAACACTGAAGCTTTCTTT
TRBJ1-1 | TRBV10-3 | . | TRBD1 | CAISGGQGVNTEAFF | TGTGCCATCAGTGGGGGCCAGGGGGTTAACACTGAAGCTTTCTTT
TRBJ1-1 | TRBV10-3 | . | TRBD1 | CAISDRGQLNTEAFF | TGTGCCATCAGTGACCGGGGACAGCTGAACACTGAAGCTTTCTTT
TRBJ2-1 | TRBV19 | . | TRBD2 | CASSIDGGGSSYNEQFF | TGTGCCAGTAGTATAGATGGGGGGGGGAGCTCCTACAATGAGCAGTTCTTC
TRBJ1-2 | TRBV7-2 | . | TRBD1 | CASSPGATGVYGYTF | TGTGCCAGCAGCCCAGGGGCGACAGGGGTCTATGGCTACACCTTC
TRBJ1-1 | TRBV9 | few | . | CASSVSPDMNTEAFF | TGTGCCAGCAGCGTATCACCAGACATGAACACTGAAGCTTTCTTT
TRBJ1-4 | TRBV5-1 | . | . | CASSGTKPFEKLFF | TGCGCCAGCAGCGGAACCAAGCCGTTCGAAAAACTGTTTTTT
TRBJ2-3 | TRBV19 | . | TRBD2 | CASSISSGVLQGQYF | TGTGCCAGTAGTATAAGCAGCGGGGTATTACAAGGGCAGTATTTT
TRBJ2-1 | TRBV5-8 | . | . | CASSWGPGLDEQFF | TGTGCCAGCAGCTGGGGGCCTGGCTTAGACGAGCAGTTCTTC
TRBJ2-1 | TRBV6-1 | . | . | CASSEEVKGNEQFF | TGTGCCAGCAGTGAAGAAGTGAAGGGCAATGAGCAGTTCTTC
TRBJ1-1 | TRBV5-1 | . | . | CASALGRNTEAFF | TGCGCCAGCGCCTTGGGAAGGAACACTGAAGCTTTCTTT
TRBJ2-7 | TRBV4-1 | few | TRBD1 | CASSLESGQASYEQYF | TGCGCCAGCAGCCTAGAGTCGGGACAGGCTTCCTACGAGCAGTACTTC
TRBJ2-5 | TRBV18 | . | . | CASSPGEETQYF | TGTGCCAGCTCACCAGGGGAAGAGACCCAGTACTTC
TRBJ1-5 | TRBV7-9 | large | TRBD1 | CASSLTGNQPQHF | TGTGCCAGCAGCTTGACAGGGAATCAGCCCCAGCATTTT
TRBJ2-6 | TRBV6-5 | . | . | CASSQPGGANVLTF | TGTGCCAGCAGCCAACCGGGTGGGGCCAACGTCCTGACTTTC
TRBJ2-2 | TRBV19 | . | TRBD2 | CASTNGGTSGFANTGELFF | TGTGCCAGTACCAATGGGGGAACTAGCGGCTTCGCGAACACCGGGGAGCTGTTTTTT
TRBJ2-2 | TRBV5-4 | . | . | CASSPGATTGELFF | TGTGCCAGCAGCCCCGGGGCGACAACCGGGGAGCTGTTTTTT
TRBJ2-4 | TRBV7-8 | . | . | CASSPPRRQAPKNIQYF | TGTGCCAGCAGCCCCCCCCGTCGACAGGCTCCCAAAAACATTCAGTACTTC
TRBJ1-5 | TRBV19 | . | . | CASSPQPGQPQHF | TGTGCCAGTAGTCCCCAACCAGGCCAGCCCCAGCATTTT
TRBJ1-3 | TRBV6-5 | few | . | CASSLRRGNTIYF | TGTGCCAGCAGTTTAAGGAGAGGAAACACCATATATTTT
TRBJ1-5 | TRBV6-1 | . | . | CASSAQGQGNQPQHF | TGTGCCAGCAGCGCCCAGGGTCAGGGCAATCAGCCCCAGCATTTT
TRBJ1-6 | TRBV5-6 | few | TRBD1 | CASSSYRGYNSPLHF | TGTGCCAGCAGCTCCTACAGGGGGTATAATTCACCCCTCCACTTT
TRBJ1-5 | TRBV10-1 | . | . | CASSQGSRQPQHF | TGCGCCAGCAGTCAAGGGAGCCGACAGCCCCAGCATTTT
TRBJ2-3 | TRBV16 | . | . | CASSQSVIDTQYF | TGTGCCAGCAGCCAATCGGTGATAGATACGCAGTATTTT
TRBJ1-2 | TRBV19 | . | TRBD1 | CASWGQGEFRDGYTF | TGTGCCAGCTGGGGACAGGGGGAATTCCGGGATGGCTACACCTTC